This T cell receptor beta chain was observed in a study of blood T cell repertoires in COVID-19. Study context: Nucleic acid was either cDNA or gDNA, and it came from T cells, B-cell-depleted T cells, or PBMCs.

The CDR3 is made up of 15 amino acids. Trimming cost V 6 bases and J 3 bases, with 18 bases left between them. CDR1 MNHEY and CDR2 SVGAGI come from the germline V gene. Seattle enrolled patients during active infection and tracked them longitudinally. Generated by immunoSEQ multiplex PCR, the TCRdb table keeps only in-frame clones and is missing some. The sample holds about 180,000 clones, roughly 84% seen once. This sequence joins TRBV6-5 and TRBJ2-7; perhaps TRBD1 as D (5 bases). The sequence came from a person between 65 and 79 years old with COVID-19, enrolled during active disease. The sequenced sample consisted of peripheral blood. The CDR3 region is CASRPSPGRDYEQYF. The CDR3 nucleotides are TGTGCCAGCAGGCCCTCCCCGGGCAGGGACTACGAGCAGTACTTC.